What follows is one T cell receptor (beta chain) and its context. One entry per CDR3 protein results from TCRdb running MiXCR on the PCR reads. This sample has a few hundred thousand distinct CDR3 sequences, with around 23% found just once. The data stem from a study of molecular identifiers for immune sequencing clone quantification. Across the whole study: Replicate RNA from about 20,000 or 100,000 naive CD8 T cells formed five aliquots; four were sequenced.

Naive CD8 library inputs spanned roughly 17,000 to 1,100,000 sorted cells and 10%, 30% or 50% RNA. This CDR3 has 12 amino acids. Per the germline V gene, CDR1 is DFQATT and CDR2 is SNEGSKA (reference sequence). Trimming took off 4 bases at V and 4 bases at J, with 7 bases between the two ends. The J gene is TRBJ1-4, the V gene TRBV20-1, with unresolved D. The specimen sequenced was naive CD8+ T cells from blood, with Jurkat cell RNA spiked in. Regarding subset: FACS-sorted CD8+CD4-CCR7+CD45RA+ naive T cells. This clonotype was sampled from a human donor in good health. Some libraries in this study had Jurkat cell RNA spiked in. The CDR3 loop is CSAKQNNEKLFF. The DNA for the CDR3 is TGCAGTGCTAAGCAGAATAATGAAAAACTGTTTTTT.